This T cell receptor beta chain was retrieved from a study of T cell changes during pregnancy in multiple sclerosis. Assay: immunoSEQ multiplex PCR; the TCRdb copy retains only in-frame clones and omits some. The sample includes around 100,000 clones, about 92% seen only once; the top ten take less than 2.5%. Germline V gives CDR1 SGHRS, CDR2 YFSETQ. J lost 5 bases, V lost 4 bases, and 7 bases had no gene match. CDR3 length: 14 amino acids. The chain couples TRBV5-1 to TRBJ2-7; 9 bases fit TRBD1. The TCR originated in a female donor with multiple sclerosis, enrolled in a pregnancy study. Sequences were derived from peripheral blood, sampled after pregnancy. The CDR3 DNA is TGCGCCAGCAGCCCCGGGACAGGGACTAACGAGCAGTACTTC. Its protein product is CASSPGTGTNEQYF.